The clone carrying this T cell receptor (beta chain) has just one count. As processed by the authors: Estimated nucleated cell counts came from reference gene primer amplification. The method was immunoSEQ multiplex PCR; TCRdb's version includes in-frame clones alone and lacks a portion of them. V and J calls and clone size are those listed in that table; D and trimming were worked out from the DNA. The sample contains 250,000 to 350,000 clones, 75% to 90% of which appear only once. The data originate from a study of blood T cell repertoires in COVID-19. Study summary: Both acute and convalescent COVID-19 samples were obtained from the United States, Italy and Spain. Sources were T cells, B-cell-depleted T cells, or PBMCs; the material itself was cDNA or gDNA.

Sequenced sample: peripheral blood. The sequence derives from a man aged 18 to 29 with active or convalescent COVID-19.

CDR3 bases: TGCGCCAGCAGCCTAGGACTCCCTAGTCTTAATTACAATGAGCAGTTCTTC. Its translation is CASSLGLPSLNYNEQFF. The chain couples TRBV4-1 to TRBJ2-1; D may be TRBD2 (5 bases). Germline CDR1 and CDR2: MGHRA and YSYEKL. The V end lost 4 bases, the J end lost 4 bases, and 20 bases lay between the germline ends. This CDR3 is built from 17 residues.